The present TCR beta chain was sequenced within a study of CD8+CD57+ T cells in acquired aplastic anemia. Points from the study as a whole: Levels of CD8+ Simpson's diversity were not significantly distinct in patients versus controls.

The V end lost 2 bases, the J end lost 2 bases, and 16 bases lay between the germline ends. The V gene's germline CDR1 is DFQATT and CDR2 SNEGSKA (reference sequence). CDR3 length equals 15 residues. For this clonotype: The antigen is undetermined.

In patients chosen for sequencing, flow cytometry had shown CD8+CD57+ cell expansion. Blood samples were obtained from patients who had received no prior therapy. Profiling of TCR beta VDJ combinations and CDR3 sequences used genomic DNA as template. One entry per CDR3 protein results from TCRdb running MiXCR on the reads. Among approximately 150,000 distinct CDR3 sequences, roughly two thirds were seen once, and the ten largest hold around 45%. The sequenced sample consisted of sorted CD4+, CD8+, or CD8+CD57+ T cells (not recorded which) from PBMCs. The V gene is TRBV20-1, the J gene TRBJ2-7; TRBD2 might be the D (6 bases). The clonotype originates from a human donor with aplastic anemia. The CDR3 DNA reads as TGCAGTGCTAGAACTAGCACACCGGTAGCCTACGAGCAGTACTTC. Protein sequence: CSARTSTPVAYEQYF.